Listed here is a single T cell receptor beta chain. Trimming took off 2 bases at V and 6 bases at J, with 14 bases between the two ends. This CDR3 region has 14 residues. Germline V gives CDR1 MNHEY, CDR2 SVGAGI. TCRdb keeps only in-frame clones here, not all; method: immunoSEQ multiplex PCR. The sample includes tens of thousands of clones, approximately 84% seen only once; the top ten take roughly 8%. This entry comes from a study of PD-1 blockade in mismatch repair-deficient tumors. TCR sequencing covered a few patients who responded to pembrolizumab. The TCR comes from an adult with mismatch repair-deficient cancer. This specimen was peripheral blood, taken roughly 20 weeks after starting pembrolizumab. V usage is TRBV6-5 and J usage is TRBJ2-7, with D perhaps TRBD1 or TRBD2 (5 bases each). CDR3 nucleotide sequence: TGTGCCAGCAGTTACAGTCGAGGGGTCGGCGAGCAGTACTTC. Amino acids: CASSYSRGVGEQYF.